Listed below are T cell receptor beta chains from one sample, sequenced in a study of T cell responses to AZD1222 COVID-19 vaccine. The method was immunoSEQ multiplex PCR; TCRdb's version includes in-frame clones alone and lacks a portion of them. The sample lists 15,000 to 20,000 clones; over 60% were seen once. Sequences were derived from peripheral blood, sampled 28 days after the second AZD1222 dose. The receptors here all came from an adult who received the AZD1222 COVID-19 vaccine. Each CDR3 is given with its conserved first and last residue. Fields, in order: clone size, V gene, D gene, J gene, CDR3 DNA, CDR3 protein. D genes are given only for firm matches. Size is stated for part of the rows, as once, few or many counts, or as a class when the clone is expanded.

size: few; V: TRBV5-8; D: TRBD2; J: TRBJ2-1; DNA: TGTGCCAGCAGCTTGGTGGGGGGGTTTTTGAATGAGCAGTTCTTC; CDR3: CASSLVGGFLNEQFF
size: .; V: TRBV6-1; D: TRBD1; J: TRBJ2-7; DNA: TGTGCCAGCAGTGAGAAAGGGGGCTGGGACGAGCAGTACTTC; CDR3: CASSEKGGWDEQYF
size: .; V: TRBV19; D: .; J: TRBJ2-5; DNA: TGTGCCAGTAGTAGACAGGGAGGGGAGACCCAGTACTTC; CDR3: CASSRQGGETQYF
size: once; V: TRBV29-1; D: TRBD1; J: TRBJ2-1; DNA: TGCAGCGGTATACCGGGACAGGGAGGCAATGAGCAGTTCTTC; CDR3: CSGIPGQGGNEQFF
size: .; V: TRBV15; D: .; J: TRBJ1-4; DNA: TGTGCCACCAGCAGAGCCCGGTTATCTAATGAAAAACTGTTTTTT; CDR3: CATSRARLSNEKLFF
size: .; V: TRBV10-3; D: TRBD1; J: TRBJ1-1; DNA: TGTGCCATCAGTGACGACAGGGGGAACACTGAAGCTTTCTTT; CDR3: CAISDDRGNTEAFF
size: .; V: TRBV12-3/TRBV12-4; D: .; J: TRBJ1-1; DNA: TGTGCCAGCAGTTTTAGCGGGACAGAAGCTTTCTTT; CDR3: CASSFSGTEAFF
size: .; V: TRBV7-6; D: .; J: TRBJ1-1; DNA: TGTGCCAGCAGCTTAAGTTACACCTACACTGAAGCTTTCTTT; CDR3: CASSLSYTYTEAFF
size: .; V: TRBV20-1; D: TRBD2; J: TRBJ2-3; DNA: TGCAGTGCTAGTTCCCAGATGGGCGGGGGTTATACAGATACGCAGTATTTT; CDR3: CSASSQMGGGYTDTQYF
size: .; V: TRBV10-3; D: .; J: TRBJ1-2; DNA: TGTGCCATCAGTCGCCGGGACCTCGGGAACTATGGCTACACCTTC; CDR3: CAISRRDLGNYGYTF
size: .; V: TRBV2; D: .; J: TRBJ1-1; DNA: TGTGCCAGCATACGGGGCGTTGAAGCTTTCTTT; CDR3: CASIRGVEAFF
size: .; V: TRBV12-3/TRBV12-4; D: .; J: TRBJ1-2; DNA: TGTGCCAGCACCCTTCAGGGGTACTATGGCTACACCTTC; CDR3: CASTLQGYYGYTF
size: once; V: TRBV5-4; D: TRBD1; J: TRBJ1-4; DNA: TGTGCCAGCAGCTCAGCGACAGGGACTAATGAAAAACTGTTTTTT; CDR3: CASSSATGTNEKLFF
size: once; V: TRBV18; D: .; J: TRBJ1-2; DNA: TGTGCCAGCTCACTTGACAGCTATGGCTACACCTTC; CDR3: CASSLDSYGYTF
size: .; V: TRBV30; D: .; J: TRBJ1-6; DNA: TGTGCCTGGGGACAAACTAATTCACCCCTCCACTTT; CDR3: CAWGQTNSPLHF
size: .; V: TRBV20-1; D: .; J: TRBJ2-7; DNA: TGCAGTGCTAGTCCCCCGACCTCCTACGAGCAGTACTTC; CDR3: CSASPPTSYEQYF
size: once; V: TRBV6-1; D: TRBD2; J: TRBJ2-7; DNA: TGTGCCAGCAGAGAAAGCAGACTAGCGGCCTCCTACGAGCAGTACTTC; CDR3: CASRESRLAASYEQYF
size: .; V: TRBV4-1; D: .; J: TRBJ1-5; DNA: TGCGCCAGCAGCCAAGTCGGGGACACCCGGAATCAGCCCCAGCATTTT; CDR3: CASSQVGDTRNQPQHF
size: .; V: TRBV5-1; D: .; J: TRBJ1-2; DNA: TGCGCCAGCAGCTGGGACCAGGATGGCTACACCTTC; CDR3: CASSWDQDGYTF
size: .; V: TRBV27; D: .; J: TRBJ1-2; DNA: TGTGCCAGCAGAGACGGATTATATGGCTACACCTTC; CDR3: CASRDGLYGYTF
size: .; V: TRBV5-6; D: TRBD1; J: TRBJ2-7; DNA: TGTGCCAGCAGCCTACAGGGGGTCCCTGACTACGAGCAGTACTTC; CDR3: CASSLQGVPDYEQYF
size: medium-sized; V: TRBV4-3; D: .; J: TRBJ2-2; DNA: TGCGCCAGCAGCCCGTCAGACACCGGGGAGCTGTTTTTT; CDR3: CASSPSDTGELFF
size: few; V: TRBV11-2; D: TRBD1; J: TRBJ1-6; DNA: TGTGCCAGCAGCTCGACAAACAGGGGTGCACCCCTCCACTTT; CDR3: CASSSTNRGAPLHF
size: few; V: TRBV2; D: .; J: TRBJ1-1; DNA: TGTGCCAGCAGTGAAGCCGGCGGAAGGATGGACACTGAAGCTTTCTTT; CDR3: CASSEAGGRMDTEAFF
size: .; V: TRBV11-2; D: .; J: TRBJ1-6; DNA: TGTGCCAGCAGCTTAGCGGGGACCGGGTCACCCCTCCACTTT; CDR3: CASSLAGTGSPLHF
size: .; V: TRBV4-3; D: TRBD1; J: TRBJ1-3; DNA: TGCGCCAGCAGCCAAGACGGGACAGGGGCTCTCTCTGGAAACACCATATATTTT; CDR3: CASSQDGTGALSGNTIYF
size: .; V: TRBV18; D: .; J: TRBJ1-5; DNA: TGTGCCAGCTCCCTCTCGGGTCAGCCCCAGCATTTT; CDR3: CASSLSGQPQHF
size: .; V: TRBV19; D: .; J: TRBJ2-3; DNA: TGTGCCAGTAGTATAAAGCTGCCCCTAAGGGCAGATACGCAGTATTTT; CDR3: CASSIKLPLRADTQYF
size: .; V: TRBV7-2; D: .; J: TRBJ2-3; DNA: TGTGCCAGCAGCTTAAACCAGCAGGATACGCAGTATTTT; CDR3: CASSLNQQDTQYF
size: .; V: TRBV7-9; D: .; J: TRBJ1-3; DNA: TGTGCCAGTTTTACCGGAGGGGCTGGAAACACCATATATTTT; CDR3: CASFTGGAGNTIYF
size: once; V: TRBV3-1/TRBV3-2; D: .; J: TRBJ1-3; DNA: TGTGCCAGCAGCCAAGAAACAGGGAGAGGAAACACCATATATTTT; CDR3: CASSQETGRGNTIYF
size: .; V: TRBV19; D: .; J: TRBJ2-7; DNA: TGTGCCAGTAGTATAACTGGGAGCGGTTGGGACGAGCAGTACTTC; CDR3: CASSITGSGWDEQYF
size: few; V: TRBV15; D: .; J: TRBJ1-5; DNA: TGTGCCACCAGCAGTGGTAGACAGAATCAGCCCCAGCATTTT; CDR3: CATSSGRQNQPQHF
size: .; V: TRBV6-6; D: TRBD1; J: TRBJ1-5; DNA: TGTGCCAGCAGTCCTAGGACAGGGGTAGTATGGGGCAATCAGCCCCAGCATTTT; CDR3: CASSPRTGVVWGNQPQHF
size: .; V: TRBV7-2; D: .; J: TRBJ2-7; DNA: TGTGCCAGCAGCACATCGATGGACTACGAGCAGTACTTC; CDR3: CASSTSMDYEQYF